The entry that follows covers one T cell receptor beta chain sequence. The V end lost 4 bases, the J end lost 6 bases, and 16 bases lay between the germline ends. CDR1 is SNHLY, CDR2 FYNNEI, per germline. CDR3 length: 16 amino acids. Individuals drawn from around 24 US areas were about 18 to 90 years old. Researchers sorted participants into cohorts using their self-reported clinical history. The data belong to a study of blood T cell repertoires in COVID-19. Whole-study context: COVID-19 samples collected from the United States, Italy and Spain covered acute and convalescent phases. T cells, B-cell-depleted T cells, or PBMCs supplied cDNA or gDNA.

The method was immunoSEQ multiplex PCR; TCRdb's version includes in-frame clones alone and lacks a portion of them. Altogether about 430,000 clones are present, roughly 90% being singletons, with the ten largest covering more than 0.85%. This receptor was obtained from a woman aged 25 to 45 with acute COVID-19. Sequenced material: PBMCs or T cells enriched from blood (not recorded which). The chain couples TRBV2 to TRBJ1-6, with D perhaps TRBD1 (5 bases). CDR3 sequence (DNA): TGTGCCAGCAGTGTAGAGGAAGGGGCGGCTAATTCACCCCTCCACTTT. It specifies CASSVEEGAANSPLHF.